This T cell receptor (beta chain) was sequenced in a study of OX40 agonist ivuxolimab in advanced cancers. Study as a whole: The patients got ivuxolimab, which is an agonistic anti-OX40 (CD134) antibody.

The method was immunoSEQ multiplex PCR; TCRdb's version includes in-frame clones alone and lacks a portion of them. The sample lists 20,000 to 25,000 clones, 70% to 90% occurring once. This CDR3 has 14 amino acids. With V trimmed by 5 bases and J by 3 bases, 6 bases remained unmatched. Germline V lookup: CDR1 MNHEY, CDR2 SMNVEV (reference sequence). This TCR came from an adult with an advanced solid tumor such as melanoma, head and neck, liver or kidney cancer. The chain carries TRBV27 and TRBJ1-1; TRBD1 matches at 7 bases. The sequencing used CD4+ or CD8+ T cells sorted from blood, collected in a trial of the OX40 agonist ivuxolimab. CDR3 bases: TGTGCCAGCAGTACGCGGGACAGTCACACTGAAGCTTTCTTT. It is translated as CASSTRDSHTEAFF.